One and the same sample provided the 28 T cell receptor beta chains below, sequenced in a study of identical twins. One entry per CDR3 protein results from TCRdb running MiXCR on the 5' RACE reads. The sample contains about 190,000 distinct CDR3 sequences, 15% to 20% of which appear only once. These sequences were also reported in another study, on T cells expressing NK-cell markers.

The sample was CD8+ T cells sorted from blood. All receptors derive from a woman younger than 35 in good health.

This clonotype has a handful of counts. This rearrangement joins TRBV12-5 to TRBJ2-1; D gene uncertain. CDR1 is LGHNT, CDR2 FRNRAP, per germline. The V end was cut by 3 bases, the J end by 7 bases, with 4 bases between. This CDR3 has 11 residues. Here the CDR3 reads CASGFRNEQFF. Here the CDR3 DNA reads TGTGCTAGTGGTTTCCGAAATGAGCAGTTCTTC.

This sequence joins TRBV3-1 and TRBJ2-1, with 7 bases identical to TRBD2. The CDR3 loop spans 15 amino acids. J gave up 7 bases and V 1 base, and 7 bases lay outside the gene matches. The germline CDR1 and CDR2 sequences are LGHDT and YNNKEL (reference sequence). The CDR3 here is CASSQARGGKNEQFF. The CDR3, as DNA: TGTGCCAGCAGCCAAGCTCGCGGGGGTAAGAATGAGCAGTTCTTC.

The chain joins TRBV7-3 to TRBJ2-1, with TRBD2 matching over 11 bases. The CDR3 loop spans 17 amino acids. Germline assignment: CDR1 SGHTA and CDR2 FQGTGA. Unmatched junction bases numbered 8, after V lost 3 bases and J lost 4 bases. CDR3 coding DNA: TGTGCCAGCAGCTTTGGGGCTAGCGGGGGGATGTACAATGAGCAGTTCTTC. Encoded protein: CASSFGASGGMYNEQFF.

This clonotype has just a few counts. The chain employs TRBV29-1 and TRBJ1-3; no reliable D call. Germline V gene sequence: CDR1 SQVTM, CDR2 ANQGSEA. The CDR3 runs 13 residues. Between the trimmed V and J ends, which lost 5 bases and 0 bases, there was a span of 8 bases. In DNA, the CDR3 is TGCAGCGTTACAGAATACTCTGGAAACACCATATATTTT. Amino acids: CSVTEYSGNTIYF.

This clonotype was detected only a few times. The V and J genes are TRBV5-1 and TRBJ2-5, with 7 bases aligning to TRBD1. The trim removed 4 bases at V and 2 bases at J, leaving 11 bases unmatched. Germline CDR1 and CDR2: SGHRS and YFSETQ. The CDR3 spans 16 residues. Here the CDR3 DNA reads TGCGCCAGCAGCCCCGTGACAGGGAGAGGACAAGAGACCCAGTACTTC. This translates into CASSPVTGRGQETQYF.

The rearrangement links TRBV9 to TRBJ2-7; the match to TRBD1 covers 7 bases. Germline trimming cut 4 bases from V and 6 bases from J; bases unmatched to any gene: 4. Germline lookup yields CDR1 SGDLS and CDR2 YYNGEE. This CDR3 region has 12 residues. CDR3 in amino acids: CASSIQGREQYF. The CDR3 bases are TGTGCCAGCAGCATACAGGGGCGCGAGCAGTACTTC.

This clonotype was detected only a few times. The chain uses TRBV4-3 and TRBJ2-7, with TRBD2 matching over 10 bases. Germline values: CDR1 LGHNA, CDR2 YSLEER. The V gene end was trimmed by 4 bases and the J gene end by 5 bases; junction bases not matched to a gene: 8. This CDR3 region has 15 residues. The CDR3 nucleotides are TGCGCCAGCAGCCCCTCAGCGGGAGGGATCAACGAGCAGTACTTC. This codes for CASSPSAGGINEQYF.

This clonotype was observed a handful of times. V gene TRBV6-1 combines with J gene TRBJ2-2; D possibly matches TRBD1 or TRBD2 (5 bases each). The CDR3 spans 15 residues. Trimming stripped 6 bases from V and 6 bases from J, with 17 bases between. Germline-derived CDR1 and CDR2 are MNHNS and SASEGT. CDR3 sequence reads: CASSPGTRSAGELFF. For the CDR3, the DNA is TGTGCCAGCAGCCCCGGGACCCGGAGTGCCGGGGAGCTGTTTTTT.

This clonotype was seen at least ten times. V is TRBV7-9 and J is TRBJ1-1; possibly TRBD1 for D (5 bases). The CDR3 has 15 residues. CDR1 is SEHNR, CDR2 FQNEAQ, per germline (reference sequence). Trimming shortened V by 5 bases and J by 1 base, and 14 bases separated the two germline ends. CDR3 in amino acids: CASSPLTGGNTEAFF. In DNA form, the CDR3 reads TGTGCCAGCAGCCCTCTTACAGGTGGGAACACTGAAGCTTTCTTT.

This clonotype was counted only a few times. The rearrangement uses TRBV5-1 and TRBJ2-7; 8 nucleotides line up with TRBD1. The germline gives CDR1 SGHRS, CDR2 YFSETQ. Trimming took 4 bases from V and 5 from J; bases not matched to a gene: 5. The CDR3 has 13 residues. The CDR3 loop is CASSRTGYDEQYF. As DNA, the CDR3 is TGCGCCAGCAGCAGGACAGGGTACGACGAGCAGTACTTC.

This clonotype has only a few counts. DNA of the CDR3: TGTGCCAGCAGCGCCCACGAGGGGCCGCCCTACGAGCAGTACTTC. This sequence encodes CASSAHEGPPYEQYF. The genes are TRBV9 and TRBJ2-7; D may be TRBD1 or TRBD2 (5 bases each). Trimming pared 3 bases from V and 2 bases from J, leaving 15 bases between. Per germline, CDR1 SGDLS and CDR2 YYNGEE. The CDR3 has 15 residues.

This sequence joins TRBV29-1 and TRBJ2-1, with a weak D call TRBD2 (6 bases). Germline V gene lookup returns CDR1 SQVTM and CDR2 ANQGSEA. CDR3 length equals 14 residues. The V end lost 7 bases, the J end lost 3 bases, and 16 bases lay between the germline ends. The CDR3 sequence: CSARGTADYNEQFF. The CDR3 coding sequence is TGCAGCGCCCGCGGGACCGCTGACTACAATGAGCAGTTCTTC.

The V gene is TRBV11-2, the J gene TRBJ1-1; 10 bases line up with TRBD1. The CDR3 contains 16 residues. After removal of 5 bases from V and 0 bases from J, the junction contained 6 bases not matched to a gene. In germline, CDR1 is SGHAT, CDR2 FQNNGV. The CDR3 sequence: CASSTGTGVVNTEAFF. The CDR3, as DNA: TGTGCCAGCAGCACAGGGACAGGGGTCGTGAACACTGAAGCTTTCTTT.

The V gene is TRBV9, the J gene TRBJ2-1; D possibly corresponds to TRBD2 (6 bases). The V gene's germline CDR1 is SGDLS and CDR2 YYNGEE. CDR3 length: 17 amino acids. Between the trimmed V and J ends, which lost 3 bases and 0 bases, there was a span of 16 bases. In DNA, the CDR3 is TGTGCCAGCAGCGGGGGACTGGAGTACAGCTCCTACAATGAGCAGTTCTTC. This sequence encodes CASSGGLEYSSYNEQFF.

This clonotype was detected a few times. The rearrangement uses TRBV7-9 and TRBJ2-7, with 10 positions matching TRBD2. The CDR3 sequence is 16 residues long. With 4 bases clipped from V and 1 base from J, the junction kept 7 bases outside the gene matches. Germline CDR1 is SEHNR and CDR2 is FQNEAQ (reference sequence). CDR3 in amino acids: CASSSTSGTRSYEQYF. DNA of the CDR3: TGTGCCAGCAGCTCCACTAGCGGGACCCGTTCCTACGAGCAGTACTTC. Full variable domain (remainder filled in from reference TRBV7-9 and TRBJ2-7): DTGVSQNPRHKITKRGQNVTFRCDPISEHNRLYWYRQTLGQGPEFLTYFQNEAQLEKSRLLSDRFSAERPKGSFSTLEIQRTEQGDSAMYLCASSSTSGTRSYEQYFGPGTRLTVT.

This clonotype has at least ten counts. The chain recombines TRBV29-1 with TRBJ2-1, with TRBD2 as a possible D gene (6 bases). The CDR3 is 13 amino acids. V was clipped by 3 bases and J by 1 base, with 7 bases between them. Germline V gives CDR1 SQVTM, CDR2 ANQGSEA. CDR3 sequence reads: CSVEGGSYNEQFF. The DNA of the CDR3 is TGCAGCGTTGAGGGGGGATCCTACAATGAGCAGTTCTTC.

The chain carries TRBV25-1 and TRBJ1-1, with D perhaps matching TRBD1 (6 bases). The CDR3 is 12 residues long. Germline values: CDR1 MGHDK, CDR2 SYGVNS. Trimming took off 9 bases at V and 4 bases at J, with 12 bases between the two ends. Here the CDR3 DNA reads TGTGCCAGTGTAACAGGGAGCACTGAAGCTTTCTTT. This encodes CASVTGSTEAFF.

The CDR3 region is CASNPTGSNTEAFF. The DNA of the CDR3 is TGTGCCAGCAACCCAACAGGGTCGAACACTGAAGCTTTCTTT. This chain uses TRBV12-3 or TRBV12-4 with TRBJ1-1, with D possibly matching TRBD1 (6 bases). V was clipped by 7 bases and J by 1 base, with 13 bases between them. The CDR3 runs 14 residues.

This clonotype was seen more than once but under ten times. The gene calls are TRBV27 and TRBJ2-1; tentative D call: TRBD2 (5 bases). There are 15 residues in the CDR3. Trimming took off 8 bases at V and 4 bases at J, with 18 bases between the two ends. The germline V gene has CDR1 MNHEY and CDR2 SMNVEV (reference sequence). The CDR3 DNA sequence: TGTGCCAGCCGTCTAGGGAGACCTTCATACAATGAGCAGTTCTTC. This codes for CASRLGRPSYNEQFF.

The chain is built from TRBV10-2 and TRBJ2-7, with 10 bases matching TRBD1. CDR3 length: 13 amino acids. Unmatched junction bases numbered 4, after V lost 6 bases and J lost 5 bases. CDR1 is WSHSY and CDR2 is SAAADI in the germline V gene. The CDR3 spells CASSRDRGNEQYF. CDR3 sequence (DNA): TGCGCCAGCAGCCGGGACAGGGGCAACGAGCAGTACTTC.

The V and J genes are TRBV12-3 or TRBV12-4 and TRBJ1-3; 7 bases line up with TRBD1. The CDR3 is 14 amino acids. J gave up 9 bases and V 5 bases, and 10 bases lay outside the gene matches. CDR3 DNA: TGTGCCAGCAGTCGCGACAGGGATCCATCCACCATATATTTT. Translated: CASSRDRDPSTIYF.

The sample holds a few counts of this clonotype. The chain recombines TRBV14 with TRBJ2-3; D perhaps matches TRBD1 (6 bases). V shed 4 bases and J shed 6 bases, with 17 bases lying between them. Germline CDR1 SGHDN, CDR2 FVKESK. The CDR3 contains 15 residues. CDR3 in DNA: TGTGCCAGCAGCCCAGTTGGGGGCCGGAGCGATACGCAGTATTTT. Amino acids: CASSPVGGRSDTQYF.

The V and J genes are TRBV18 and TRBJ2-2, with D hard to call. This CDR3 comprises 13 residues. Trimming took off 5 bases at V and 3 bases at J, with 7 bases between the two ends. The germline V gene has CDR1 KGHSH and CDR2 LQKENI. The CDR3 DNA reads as TGTGCCAGCTCAATTGAGGACACCGGGGAGCTGTTTTTT. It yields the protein CASSIEDTGELFF.

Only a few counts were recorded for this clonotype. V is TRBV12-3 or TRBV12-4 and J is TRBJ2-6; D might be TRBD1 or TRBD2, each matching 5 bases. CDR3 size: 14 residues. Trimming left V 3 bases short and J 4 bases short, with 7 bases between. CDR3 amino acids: CASSFGTGANVLTF. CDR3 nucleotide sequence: TGTGCCAGCAGTTTTGGGACCGGGGCCAACGTCCTGACTTTC.

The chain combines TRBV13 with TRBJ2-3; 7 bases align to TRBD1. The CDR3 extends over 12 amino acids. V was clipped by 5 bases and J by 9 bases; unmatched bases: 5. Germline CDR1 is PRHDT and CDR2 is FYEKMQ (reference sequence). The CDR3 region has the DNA TGTGCCAGCAGCCCGCAGACAGGGACGCAGTATTTT. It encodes CASSPQTGTQYF.

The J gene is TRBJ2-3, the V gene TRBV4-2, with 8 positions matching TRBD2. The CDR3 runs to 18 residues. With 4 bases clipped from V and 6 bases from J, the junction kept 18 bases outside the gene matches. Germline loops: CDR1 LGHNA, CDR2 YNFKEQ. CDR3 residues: CASSPIGLAGSQGDTQYF. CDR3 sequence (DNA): TGTGCCAGCAGCCCCATCGGGCTAGCGGGCTCCCAGGGCGATACGCAGTATTTT.

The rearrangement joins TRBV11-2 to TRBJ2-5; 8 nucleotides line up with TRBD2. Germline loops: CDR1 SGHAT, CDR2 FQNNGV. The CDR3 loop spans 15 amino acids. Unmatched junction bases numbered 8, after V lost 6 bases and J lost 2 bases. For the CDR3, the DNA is TGTGCCAGCAGTAAAGGACTAGCCCTTCAAGAGACCCAGTACTTC. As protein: CASSKGLALQETQYF.

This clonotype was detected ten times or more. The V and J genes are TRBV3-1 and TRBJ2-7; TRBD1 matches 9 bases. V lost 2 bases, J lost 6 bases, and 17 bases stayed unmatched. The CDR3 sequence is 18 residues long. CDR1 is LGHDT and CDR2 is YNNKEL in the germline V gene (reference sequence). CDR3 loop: CASSQTTGQGLLVGEQYF. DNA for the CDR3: TGTGCCAGCAGCCAAACGACGGGACAGGGATTGTTAGTAGGCGAGCAGTACTTC.